This T cell receptor (beta chain) was retrieved from a study of cytomegalovirus exposure and HLA in healthy donors. Whole-study context: Membership in the Caucasian-associated ancestry cluster was found for approximately 85% of fewer than 450 genotyped donors. Findings and caveats of the study: No immune exposure information besides CMV serostatus was available. Trimming of TCR beta V- and J-genes showed a link, identified in a later analysis, to a missense DCLRE1C variant. TRBV6-2, TRBV6-3 and other indistinguishable V segments were excluded.

Details on this clone: What it binds is not known. The sample carries other DNA sequences with the same CDR3.

Both 60 Vbeta primers and 13 Jbeta primers went into the PCR. Assay: immunoSEQ multiplex PCR; the TCRdb copy retains only in-frame clones and omits some. Seen here are about 140,000 clones, about 80% observed once, and the top ten hold 1.4% to 1.5%. This CDR3 comprises 11 residues. The germline gives CDR1 LNHDA, CDR2 SQIVND (reference sequence). V was cut by 4 bases and J by 6 bases, with 5 bases left in between. Sequenced sample: PBMCs. The gene calls are TRBV19 and TRBJ2-3; no clear D. The source is a young man in good health and CMV-seropositive. The CDR3 protein is CASSKLDTQYF. The CDR3 nucleotides are TGTGCCAGTAGTAAACTCGATACGCAGTATTTT.